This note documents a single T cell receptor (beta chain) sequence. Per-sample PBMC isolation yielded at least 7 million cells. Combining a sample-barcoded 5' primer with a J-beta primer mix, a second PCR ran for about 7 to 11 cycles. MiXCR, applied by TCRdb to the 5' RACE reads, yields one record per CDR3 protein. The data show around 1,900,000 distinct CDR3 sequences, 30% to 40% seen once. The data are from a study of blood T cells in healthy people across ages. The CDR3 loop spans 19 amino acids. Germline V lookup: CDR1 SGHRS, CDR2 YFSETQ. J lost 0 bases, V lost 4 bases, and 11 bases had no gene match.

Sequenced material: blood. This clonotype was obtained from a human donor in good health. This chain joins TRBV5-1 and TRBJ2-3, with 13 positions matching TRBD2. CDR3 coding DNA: TGCGCCAGCAGCCATCTTCTCGGGACTAGCGGGATTAGCACAGATACGCAGTATTTT. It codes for CASSHLLGTSGISTDTQYF.